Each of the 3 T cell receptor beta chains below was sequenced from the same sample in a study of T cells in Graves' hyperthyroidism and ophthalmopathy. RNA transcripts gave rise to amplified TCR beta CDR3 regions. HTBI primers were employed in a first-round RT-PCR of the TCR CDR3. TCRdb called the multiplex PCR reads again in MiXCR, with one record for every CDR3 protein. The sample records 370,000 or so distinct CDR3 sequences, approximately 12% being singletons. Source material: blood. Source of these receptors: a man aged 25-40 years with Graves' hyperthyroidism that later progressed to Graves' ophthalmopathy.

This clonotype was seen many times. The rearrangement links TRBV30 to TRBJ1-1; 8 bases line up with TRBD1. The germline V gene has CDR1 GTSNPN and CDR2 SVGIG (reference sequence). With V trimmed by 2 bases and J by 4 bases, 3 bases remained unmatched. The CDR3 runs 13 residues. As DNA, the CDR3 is TGTGCCTGGAGTACGGACAGGGTCACTGAAGCTTTCTTT. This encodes CAWSTDRVTEAFF.

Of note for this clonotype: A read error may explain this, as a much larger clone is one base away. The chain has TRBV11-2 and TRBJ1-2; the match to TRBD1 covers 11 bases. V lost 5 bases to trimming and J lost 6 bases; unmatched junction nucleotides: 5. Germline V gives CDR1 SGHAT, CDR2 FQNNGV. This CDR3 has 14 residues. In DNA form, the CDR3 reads TGTGCCAGCAGCCCCGGACAGGGGGCGGATGGCTACACCTTC. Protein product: CASSPGQGADGYTF. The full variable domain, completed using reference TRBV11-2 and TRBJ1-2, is EAGVAQSPRYKIIEKRQSVAFWCNPISGHATLYWYQQILGQGPKLLIQFQNNGVVDDSQLPKDRFSAERLKGVDSTLKIQPAKLEDSAVYLCASSPGQGADGYTFGSGTRLTVV.

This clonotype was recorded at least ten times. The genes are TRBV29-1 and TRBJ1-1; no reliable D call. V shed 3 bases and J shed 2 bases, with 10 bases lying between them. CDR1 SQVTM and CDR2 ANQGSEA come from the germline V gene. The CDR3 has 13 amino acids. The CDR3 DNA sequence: TGCAGCGTTGACACGGGGAGCAACACTGAAGCTTTCTTT. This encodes CSVDTGSNTEAFF.